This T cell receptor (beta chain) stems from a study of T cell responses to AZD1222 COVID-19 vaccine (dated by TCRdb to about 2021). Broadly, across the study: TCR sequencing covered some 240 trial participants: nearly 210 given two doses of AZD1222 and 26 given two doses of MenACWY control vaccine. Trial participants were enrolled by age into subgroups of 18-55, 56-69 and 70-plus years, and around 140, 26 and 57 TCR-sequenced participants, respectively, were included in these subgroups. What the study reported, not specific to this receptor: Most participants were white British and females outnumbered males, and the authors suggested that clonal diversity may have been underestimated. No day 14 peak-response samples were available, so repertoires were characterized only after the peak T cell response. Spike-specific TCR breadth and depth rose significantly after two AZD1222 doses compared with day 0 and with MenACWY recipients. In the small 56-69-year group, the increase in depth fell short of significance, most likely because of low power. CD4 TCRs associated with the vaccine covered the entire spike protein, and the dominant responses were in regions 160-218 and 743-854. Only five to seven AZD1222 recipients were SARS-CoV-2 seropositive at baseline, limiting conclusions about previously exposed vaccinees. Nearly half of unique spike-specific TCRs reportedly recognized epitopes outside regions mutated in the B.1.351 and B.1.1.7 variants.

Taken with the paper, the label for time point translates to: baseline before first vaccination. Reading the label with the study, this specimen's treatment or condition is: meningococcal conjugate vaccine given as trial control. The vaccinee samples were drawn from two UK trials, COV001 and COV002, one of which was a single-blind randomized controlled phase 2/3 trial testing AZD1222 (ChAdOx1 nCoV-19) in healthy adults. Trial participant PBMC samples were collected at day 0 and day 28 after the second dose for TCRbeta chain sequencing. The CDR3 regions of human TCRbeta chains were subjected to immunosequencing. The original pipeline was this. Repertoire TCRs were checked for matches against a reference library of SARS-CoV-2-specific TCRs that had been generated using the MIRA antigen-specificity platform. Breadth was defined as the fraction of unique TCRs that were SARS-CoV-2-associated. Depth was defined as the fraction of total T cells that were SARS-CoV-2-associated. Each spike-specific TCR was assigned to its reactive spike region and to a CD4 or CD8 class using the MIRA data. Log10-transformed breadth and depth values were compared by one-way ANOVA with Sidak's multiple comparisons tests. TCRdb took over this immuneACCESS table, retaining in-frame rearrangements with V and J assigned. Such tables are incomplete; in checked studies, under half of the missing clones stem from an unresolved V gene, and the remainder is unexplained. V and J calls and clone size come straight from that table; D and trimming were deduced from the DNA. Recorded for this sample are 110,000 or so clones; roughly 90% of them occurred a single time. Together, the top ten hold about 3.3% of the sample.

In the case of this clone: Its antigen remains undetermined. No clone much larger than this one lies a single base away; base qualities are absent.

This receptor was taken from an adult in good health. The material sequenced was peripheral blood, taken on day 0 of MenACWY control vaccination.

The CDR3 region reads CASSYPDSTELFF. The nucleotide sequence is TGTGCCAGCAGTTACCCGGACAGCACGGAGCTGTTTTTT. This receptor chain uses TRBV6-2 or TRBV6-3 and TRBJ2-2; perhaps TRBD1 is the D gene, with 6 bases matching. A distance of 11 bases separates the germline ends of V and J, which lose 2 bases and 10 bases respectively. Including the terminal cysteine and phenylalanine, the CDR3 comprises 13 residues. The read is trimmed to its CDR3 DNA, 39 bases read in frame from base 1. From a lookup of the germline V gene, CDR1 and CDR2 are MNHEY and SVGEGT.